This TCR beta chain was identified during a study of cytomegalovirus exposure and HLA in healthy donors. Study-level results: Sequences of the TCR beta chain were said to predict the HLA-A and HLA-B alleles of most subjects accurately. Associated with cytomegalovirus, according to the listing, were 150 to 200 TCR beta chains.

The PCR had 60 Vbeta and 13 Jbeta primers. TCRdb's table, derived via immunoSEQ multiplex PCR, lists solely in-frame clones and lacks some. This table has approximately 200,000 clones, around 85% appearing once. A remark on this clone: Its antigen remains unidentified.

Germline lookup yields CDR1 SGDLS and CDR2 YYNGEE. The CDR3 spans 17 residues. This sequence was found in a woman aged 50 to 65 in good health and CMV-seronegative. The chain couples TRBV9 to TRBJ2-5; 9 positions agree with TRBD2. The closer fit of TRBJ2-7 to the DNA end suggests the J call may be wrong. Sequencing was performed on PBMCs. Here the CDR3 DNA reads TGTGCCAGCAGCGCGGGGGGGGTGGCGACTAGCGGATACGAGCAGTACTTC. Translating it yields CASSAGGVATSGYEQYF.